The rows below give T cell receptor beta chains drawn from one sample of a study of blood T cell repertoires in COVID-19. This table comes from immunoSEQ multiplex PCR, and its TCRdb copy is limited to in-frame clones, with some not included. This table holds about 180,000 clones, 70% to 85% found once. Sequences were obtained from PBMCs or T cells enriched from blood (not recorded which). The receptor set was obtained from a woman between 50 and 59 years old who had recovered from COVID-19. Both conserved end residues are part of each CDR3. The order of the fields is D gene, J gene, V gene, clone size, CDR3 protein, CDR3 DNA. A D gene is named only where the DNA matches it firmly. Rows give clone size only sometimes, using once, few, many, or a class for an expanded clone.

TRBD2 | TRBJ2-3 | TRBV9 | - | CASSVGTSGSTDTQYF | TGTGCCAGCAGCGTAGGTACTAGCGGAAGCACAGATACGCAGTATTTT
- | TRBJ1-5 | TRBV28 | - | CASSSNLDRLSNQPQHF | TGTGCCAGCAGTTCGAACCTCGACAGACTTAGCAATCAGCCCCAGCATTTT
- | TRBJ2-5 | TRBV7-6 | - | CASSPGSGQETQYF | TGTGCCAGCAGCCCAGGGTCAGGACAAGAGACCCAGTACTTC
- | TRBJ1-2 | TRBV20-1 | - | CSASTDNYGYTF | TGCAGTGCTAGTACAGATAACTATGGCTACACCTTC
TRBD2 | TRBJ2-1 | TRBV5-1 | few | CASSLWLAGDNEQFF | TGCGCCAGCAGCTTGTGGCTAGCGGGCGACAATGAGCAGTTCTTC
TRBD1 | TRBJ1-3 | TRBV18 | - | CASFPQGSGNTIYF | TGTGCCAGTTTCCCACAGGGGTCCGGAAACACCATATATTTT
- | TRBJ2-3 | TRBV7-2 | few | CASSLWGPDTQYF | TGTGCCAGCAGCTTATGGGGGCCAGATACGCAGTATTTT
TRBD2 | TRBJ2-1 | TRBV3-1/TRBV3-2 | - | CASSQSGIDEQFF | TGTGCCAGCAGCCAGAGCGGGATAGATGAGCAGTTCTTC
- | TRBJ2-2 | TRBV25-1 | - | CASSEYKSSRGTGELFF | TGTGCCAGCAGTGAATATAAGTCCAGCCGGGGCACCGGGGAGCTGTTTTTT
TRBD1 | TRBJ1-2 | TRBV5-6 | - | CASSRIQGAGYGYTF | TGTGCCAGCAGCAGAATACAGGGGGCAGGCTATGGCTACACCTTC
TRBD2 | TRBJ2-1 | TRBV9 | - | CASSVASASGRTSPSYNEQFF | TGTGCCAGCAGCGTAGCTTCGGCTAGCGGGAGGACTTCCCCCTCCTACAATGAGCAGTTCTTC
TRBD2 | TRBJ2-1 | TRBV9 | - | CASSATSGALLDEQFF | TGTGCCAGCAGCGCGACTAGCGGAGCCCTCTTAGATGAGCAGTTCTTC
TRBD1 | TRBJ1-1 | TRBV29-1 | - | CSVEGQPSTEAFF | TGCAGCGTTGAGGGACAGCCGAGCACTGAAGCTTTCTTT
- | TRBJ1-5 | TRBV27 | - | CASAPRQDSNQPQHF | TGTGCCAGCGCTCCTAGACAGGATAGCAATCAGCCCCAGCATTTT
TRBD1 | TRBJ1-3 | TRBV19 | - | CASSTIRDRASGNTIYF | TGTGCCAGTAGCACCATCCGGGACAGGGCTTCTGGAAACACCATATATTTT
- | TRBJ1-5 | TRBV18 | few | CASSPRGIGNQPQHF | TGTGCCAGCTCACCACGAGGGATCGGCAATCAGCCCCAGCATTTT
- | TRBJ2-1 | TRBV6-5 | - | CATMGGSTYNEQFF | TGTGCCACCATGGGGGGAAGTACTTACAATGAGCAGTTCTTC
TRBD2 | TRBJ2-1 | TRBV7-3 | many | CASSLGTSGYNEQFF | TGTGCCAGCAGCTTAGGGACTAGCGGTTACAATGAGCAGTTCTTC
- | TRBJ2-1 | TRBV9 | - | CASSPTELYNEQFF | TGTGCCAGCAGCCCCACTGAGCTGTACAATGAGCAGTTCTTC
- | TRBJ2-3 | TRBV4-1 | - | CASSQGTVSSTDTQYF | TGCGCCAGCAGCCAAGGGACAGTCTCTAGCACAGATACGCAGTATTTT
TRBD2 | TRBJ2-1 | TRBV7-2 | few | CASSVTSNYNEQFF | TGTGCCAGCAGTGTGACTAGCAACTACAATGAGCAGTTCTTC
- | TRBJ1-1 | TRBV27 | - | CASSLTAGLTEAFF | TGTGCCAGCAGTTTAACTGCAGGATTGACTGAAGCTTTCTTT
TRBD2 | TRBJ2-1 | TRBV29-1 | - | CSVESSGAHNEQFF | TGCAGCGTTGAGTCTAGCGGGGCCCACAATGAGCAGTTCTTC
TRBD2 | TRBJ2-5 | TRBV7-3 | - | CASSLTGGRTETQYF | TGTGCCAGCAGCTTAACAGGCGGGAGAACGGAGACCCAGTACTTC
- | TRBJ1-3 | TRBV30 | - | CAWSVAGFAVNTIYF | TGTGCCTGGAGTGTAGCGGGTTTCGCCGTTAACACCATATATTTT
TRBD1 | TRBJ2-1 | TRBV4-1 | - | CASSHPGQGFSQFF | TGCGCCAGCAGCCACCCGGGACAGGGATTTTCCCAGTTCTTC
- | TRBJ2-7 | TRBV5-1 | - | CASKLSGLNTYEQYF | TGCGCCAGCAAACTTAGCGGTCTCAACACCTACGAGCAGTACTTC
TRBD1 | TRBJ1-6 | TRBV2 | few | CASRTGPNSPLHF | TGTGCCAGCAGGACAGGGCCTAATTCACCCCTCCACTTT
TRBD1 | TRBJ2-5 | TRBV18 | - | CASSHPGQWGETQYF | TGTGCCAGCTCACATCCGGGACAGTGGGGAGAGACCCAGTACTTC